The clone carrying this T cell receptor beta chain was counted at least ten times. What it binds is unknown. Profiled with immunoSEQ multiplex PCR; TCRdb holds only in-frame clones, not every one. This repertoire holds 2,000 to 3,000 clones, and none appear only once. The data derive from a study of T cells after posttransplantation cyclophosphamide. General study points: Blood and skin or GI T cell repertoires showed limited TRB overlap. TRB clonality was highly associated with recipient CMV seropositivity and reactivation. Donor-recipient repertoire similarity was low at 1-2 months, rising over year one.

Cyclophosphamide on days +3 and +4 followed busulfan-fludarabine conditioning and a marrow graft. The CDR3 runs to 14 residues. V trimming: 5 bases; J trimming: 3 bases; junction bases outside the gene matches: 3. The rearrangement uses TRBV12-3 or TRBV12-4 and TRBJ1-5; TRBD1 matches at 8 bases. The material was PBMCs, obtained after an allogeneic stem cell transplant with post-transplant cyclophosphamide. This TCR came from a female patient aged 60 to 70 who received an allogeneic stem cell transplant from an unrelated donor, was CMV-positive, and had acute GVHD only. Some T cells may have originated in the graft donor. CDR3 amino acids: CASSTTGDNQPQHF. CDR3 nucleotide sequence: TGTGCCAGCAGTACGACAGGGGACAATCAGCCCCAGCATTTT.